The T cell receptor beta chain described here comes from a study of blood T cell repertoires in COVID-19. On the study more broadly: The cDNA or gDNA used as material had been derived from T cells, B-cell-depleted T cells, or PBMCs.

The sample holds a few counts of this clone. Libraries were prepared by immunoSEQ multiplex PCR; TCRdb keeps only in-frame clonotypes and omits some of them. Counted here are over 85,000 clones, 75% to 80% occurring once; the ten biggest clones make up 16%. This CDR3 is 16 amino acids long. The V end was cut by 5 bases, the J end by 5 bases, with 23 bases between. CDR1 and CDR2 (germline): SGHRS, YFSETQ. The TCR originated in a woman of 80 years or more with active or convalescent COVID-19. This chain connects TRBV5-1 to TRBJ2-7; D call uncertain. The sequenced sample consisted of peripheral blood. CDR3 in amino acids: CASRSTLGFLGDEQYF. In DNA, the CDR3 is TGCGCCAGCAGGTCCACCCTAGGCTTCCTAGGAGACGAGCAGTACTTC.